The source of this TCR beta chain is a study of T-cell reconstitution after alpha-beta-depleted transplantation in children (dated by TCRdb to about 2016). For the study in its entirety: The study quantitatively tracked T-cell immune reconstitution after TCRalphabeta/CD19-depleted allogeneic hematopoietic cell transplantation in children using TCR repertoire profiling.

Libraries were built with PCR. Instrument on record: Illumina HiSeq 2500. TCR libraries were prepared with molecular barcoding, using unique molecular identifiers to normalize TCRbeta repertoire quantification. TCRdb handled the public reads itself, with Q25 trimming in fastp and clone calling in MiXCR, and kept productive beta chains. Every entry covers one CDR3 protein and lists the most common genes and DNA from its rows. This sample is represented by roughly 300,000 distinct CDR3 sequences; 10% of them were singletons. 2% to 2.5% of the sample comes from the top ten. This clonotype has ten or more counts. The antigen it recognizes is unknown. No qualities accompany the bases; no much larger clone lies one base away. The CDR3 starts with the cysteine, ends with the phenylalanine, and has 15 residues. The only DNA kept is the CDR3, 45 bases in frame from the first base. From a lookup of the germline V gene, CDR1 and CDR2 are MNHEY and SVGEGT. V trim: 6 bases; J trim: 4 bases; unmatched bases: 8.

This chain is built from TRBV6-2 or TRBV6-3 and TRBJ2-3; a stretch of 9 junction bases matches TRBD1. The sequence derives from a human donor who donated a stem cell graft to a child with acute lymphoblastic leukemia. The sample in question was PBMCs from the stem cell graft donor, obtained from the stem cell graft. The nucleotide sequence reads TGTGCCAGCAGCCCTGGGACAGGGTATTCAGATACGCAGTATTTT. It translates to CASSPGTGYSDTQYF.